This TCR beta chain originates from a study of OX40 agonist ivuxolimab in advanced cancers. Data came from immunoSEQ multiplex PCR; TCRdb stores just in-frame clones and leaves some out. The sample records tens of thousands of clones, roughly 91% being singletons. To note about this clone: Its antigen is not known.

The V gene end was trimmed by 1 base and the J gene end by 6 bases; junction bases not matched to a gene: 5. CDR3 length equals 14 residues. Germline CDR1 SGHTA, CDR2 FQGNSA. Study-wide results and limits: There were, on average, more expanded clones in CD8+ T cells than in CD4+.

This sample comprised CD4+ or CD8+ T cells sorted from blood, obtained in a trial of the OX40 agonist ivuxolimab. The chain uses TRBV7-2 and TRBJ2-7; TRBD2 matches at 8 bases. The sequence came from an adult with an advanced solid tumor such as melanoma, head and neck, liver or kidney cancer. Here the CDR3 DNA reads TGTGCCAGCAGCTTAGGTAGCGGGAAGGCCGAGCAGTACTTC. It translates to CASSLGSGKAEQYF. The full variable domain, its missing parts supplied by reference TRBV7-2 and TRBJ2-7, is GAGVSQSPSNKVTEKGKDVELRCDPISGHTALYWYRQSLGQGLEFLIYFQGNSAPDKSGLPSDRFSAERTGGSVSTLTIQRTQQEDSAVYLCASSLGSGKAEQYFGPGTRLTVT.